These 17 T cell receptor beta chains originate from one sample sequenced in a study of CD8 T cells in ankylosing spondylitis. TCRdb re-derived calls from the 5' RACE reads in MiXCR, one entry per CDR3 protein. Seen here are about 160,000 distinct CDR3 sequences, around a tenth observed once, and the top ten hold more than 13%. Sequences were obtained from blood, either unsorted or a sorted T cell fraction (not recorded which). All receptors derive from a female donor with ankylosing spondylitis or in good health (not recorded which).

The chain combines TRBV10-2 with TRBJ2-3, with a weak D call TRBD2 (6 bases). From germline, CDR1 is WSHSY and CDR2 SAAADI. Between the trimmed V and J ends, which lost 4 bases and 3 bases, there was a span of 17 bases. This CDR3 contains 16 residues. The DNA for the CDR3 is TGCGCCAGCAGTGGGGACTTCCGTTACGGTACAGATACGCAGTATTTT. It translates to CASSGDFRYGTDTQYF.

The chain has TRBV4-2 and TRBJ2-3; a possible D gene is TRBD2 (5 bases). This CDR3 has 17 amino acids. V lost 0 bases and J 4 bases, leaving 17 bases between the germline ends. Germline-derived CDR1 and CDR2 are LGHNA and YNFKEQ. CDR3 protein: CASSQDGNREGSDTQYF. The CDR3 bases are TGTGCCAGCAGCCAAGATGGGAATAGAGAGGGTTCAGATACGCAGTATTTT.

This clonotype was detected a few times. The chain's CDR3 is CASSGREQFF. The CDR3 bases are TGCGCCAGCAGTGGGCGTGAGCAGTTCTTC. The chain uses TRBV10-2 and TRBJ2-1; the D is unclear. The CDR3 loop spans 10 amino acids. Germline assignment: CDR1 WSHSY and CDR2 SAAADI. V gave up 4 bases and J gave up 9 bases, with 4 bases separating them.

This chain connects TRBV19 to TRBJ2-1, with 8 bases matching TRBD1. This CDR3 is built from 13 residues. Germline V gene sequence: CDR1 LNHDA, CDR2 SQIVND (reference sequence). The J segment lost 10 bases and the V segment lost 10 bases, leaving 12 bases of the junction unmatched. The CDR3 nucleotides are TGTGCCACTGACAGGGGCCCCATGGGGGAGCAGTTCTTC. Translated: CATDRGPMGEQFF. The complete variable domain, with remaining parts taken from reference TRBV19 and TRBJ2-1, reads DGGITQSPKYLFRKEGQNVTLSCEQNLNHDAMYWYRQDPGQGLRLIYYSQIVNDFQKGDIAEGYSVSREKKESFPLTVTSAQKNPTAFYLCATDRGPMGEQFFGPGTRLTVL.

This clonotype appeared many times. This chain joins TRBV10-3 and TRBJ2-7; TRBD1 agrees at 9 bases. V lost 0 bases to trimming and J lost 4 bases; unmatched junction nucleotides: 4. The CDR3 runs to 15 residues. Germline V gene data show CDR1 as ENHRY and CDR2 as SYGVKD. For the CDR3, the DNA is TGTGCCATCAGTGAGTCCCTGGGACAGGGATACGAGCAGTACTTC. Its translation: CAISESLGQGYEQYF.

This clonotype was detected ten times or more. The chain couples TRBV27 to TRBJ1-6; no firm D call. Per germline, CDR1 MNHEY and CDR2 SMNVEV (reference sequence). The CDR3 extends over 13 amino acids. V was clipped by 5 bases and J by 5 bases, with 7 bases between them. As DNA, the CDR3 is TGTGCCAGCAGTAGCACCAATAATTCACCCCTCCACTTT. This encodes CASSSTNNSPLHF.

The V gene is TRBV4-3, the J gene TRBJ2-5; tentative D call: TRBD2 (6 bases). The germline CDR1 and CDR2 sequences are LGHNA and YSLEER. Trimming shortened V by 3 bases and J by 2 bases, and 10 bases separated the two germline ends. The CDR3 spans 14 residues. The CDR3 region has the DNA TGCGCCAGCAGCCACACGGGAGAACAAGAGACCCAGTACTTC. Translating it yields CASSHTGEQETQYF.

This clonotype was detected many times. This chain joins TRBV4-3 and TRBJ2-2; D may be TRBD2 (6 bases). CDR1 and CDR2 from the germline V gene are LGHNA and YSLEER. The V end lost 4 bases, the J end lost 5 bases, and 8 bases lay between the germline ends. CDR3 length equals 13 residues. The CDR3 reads CASSLGGTGELFF. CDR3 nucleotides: TGCGCCAGCAGCCTGGGGGGAACCGGGGAGCTGTTTTTT.

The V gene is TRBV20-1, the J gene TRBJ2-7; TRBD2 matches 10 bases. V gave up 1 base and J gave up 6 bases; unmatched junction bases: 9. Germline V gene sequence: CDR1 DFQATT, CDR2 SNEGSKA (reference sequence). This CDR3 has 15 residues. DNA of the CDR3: TGCAGTGCTAGAGGATTAGCGGGAGGCTGGGGCGAGCAGTACTTC. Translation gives CSARGLAGGWGEQYF.

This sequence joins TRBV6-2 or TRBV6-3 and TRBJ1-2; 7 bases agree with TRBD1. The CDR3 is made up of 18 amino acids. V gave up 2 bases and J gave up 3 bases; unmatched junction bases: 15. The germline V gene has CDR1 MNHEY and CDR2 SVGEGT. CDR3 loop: CASSYRRQGGFEDYGYTF. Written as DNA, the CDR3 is TGTGCCAGCAGTTACCGCCGACAGGGAGGGTTTGAGGACTATGGCTACACCTTC.

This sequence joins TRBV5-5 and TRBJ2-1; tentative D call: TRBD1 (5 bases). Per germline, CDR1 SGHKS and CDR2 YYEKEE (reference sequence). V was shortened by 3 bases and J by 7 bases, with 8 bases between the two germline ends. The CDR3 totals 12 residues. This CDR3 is CASSYQGNEQFF. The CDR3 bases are TGTGCCAGCAGCTACCAGGGAAATGAGCAGTTCTTC.

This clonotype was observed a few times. CDR3 protein: CASSGLAGAGNEQFF. Written as DNA, the CDR3 is TGTGCCAGTTCCGGACTAGCGGGAGCGGGGAATGAGCAGTTCTTC. The chain combines TRBV12-3 or TRBV12-4 with TRBJ2-1; 13 nucleotides align to TRBD2. CDR3 size: 15 residues. The V gene end was trimmed by 9 bases and the J gene end by 7 bases; junction bases not matched to a gene: 9.

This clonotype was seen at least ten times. The CDR3 sequence is CAIKTDRPYEQYF. The CDR3 DNA reads TGTGCCATCAAGACGGACAGGCCCTACGAGCAGTACTTC. V is TRBV10-3 and J is TRBJ2-7, with TRBD1 matching over 7 bases. V was pared by 7 bases and J by 2 bases, with 5 bases of the junction left unmatched. The CDR3 runs to 13 residues. Germline values: CDR1 ENHRY, CDR2 SYGVKD.

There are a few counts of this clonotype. CDR3 nucleotide sequence: TGTGCCAGCAGCCAAGAACCAACAGCCCTCCTAGCGGGAGTGCATTGGGAAGAGACCCAGTACTTC. Translating gives CASSQEPTALLAGVHWEETQYF. The chain carries TRBV3-1 and TRBJ2-5; 10 bases align to TRBD2. With 0 bases clipped from V and 3 bases from J, the junction kept 22 bases outside the gene matches. The CDR3 loop spans 22 amino acids. The germline V gene encodes CDR1 LGHDT and CDR2 YNNKEL (reference sequence).

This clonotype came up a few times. This CDR3 is CASSLPSPNEQFF. The CDR3 coding sequence is TGTGCCAGCAGTTTACCGAGCCCCAATGAGCAGTTCTTC. V and J are TRBV28 and TRBJ2-1, with D uncertain. The germline gives CDR1 MDHEN, CDR2 SYDVKM. The V end lost 2 bases, the J end lost 6 bases, and 8 bases lay between the germline ends. The CDR3 totals 13 residues.

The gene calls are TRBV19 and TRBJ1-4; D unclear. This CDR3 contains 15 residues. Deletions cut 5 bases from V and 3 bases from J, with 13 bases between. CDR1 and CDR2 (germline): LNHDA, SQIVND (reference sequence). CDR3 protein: CASSLLDGSNEKLFF. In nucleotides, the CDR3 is TGTGCCAGTAGTCTTCTTGACGGGTCTAATGAAAAACTGTTTTTT.

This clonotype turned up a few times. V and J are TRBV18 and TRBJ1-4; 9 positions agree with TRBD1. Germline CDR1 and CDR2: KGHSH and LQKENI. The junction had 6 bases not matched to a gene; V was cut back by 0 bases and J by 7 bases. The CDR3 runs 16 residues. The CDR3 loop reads CASSPPATGGIEKLFF. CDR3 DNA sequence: TGTGCCAGCTCACCACCGGCAACAGGGGGCATTGAAAAACTGTTTTTT.